This T cell receptor (beta chain) comes out of a study of T cell responses to AZD1222 COVID-19 vaccine. Study conclusions and caveats: Targeting of unmutated variant regions was reportedly seen in nearly half of spike-specific TCRs. Spike-wide vaccine-associated CD4 TCRs dominated at 160-218 and 743-854.

The assay was immunoSEQ multiplex PCR, and TCRdb's table has in-frame clones only and misses some. The sample holds 80,000 to 100,000 clones, over 75% seen once. Doses given second, at about 4 or about 12 weeks, were pooled. As concerns this clone: Its antigen remains unidentified.

The CDR3 has 14 residues. Germline CDR1 is LNHDA and CDR2 is SQIVND (reference sequence). V gave up 3 bases and J gave up 10 bases, with 18 bases separating them. The chain links TRBV19 to TRBJ1-2; maybe TRBD1 (6 bases). The sequence was obtained from an adult who received the AZD1222 COVID-19 vaccine. Sequenced material: peripheral blood, taken 28 days after the second AZD1222 dose. The CDR3 nucleotides are TGTGCCAGTAGTATGCGGGACACGCGAGGCCTCTACACCTTC. It yields the protein CASSMRDTRGLYTF.